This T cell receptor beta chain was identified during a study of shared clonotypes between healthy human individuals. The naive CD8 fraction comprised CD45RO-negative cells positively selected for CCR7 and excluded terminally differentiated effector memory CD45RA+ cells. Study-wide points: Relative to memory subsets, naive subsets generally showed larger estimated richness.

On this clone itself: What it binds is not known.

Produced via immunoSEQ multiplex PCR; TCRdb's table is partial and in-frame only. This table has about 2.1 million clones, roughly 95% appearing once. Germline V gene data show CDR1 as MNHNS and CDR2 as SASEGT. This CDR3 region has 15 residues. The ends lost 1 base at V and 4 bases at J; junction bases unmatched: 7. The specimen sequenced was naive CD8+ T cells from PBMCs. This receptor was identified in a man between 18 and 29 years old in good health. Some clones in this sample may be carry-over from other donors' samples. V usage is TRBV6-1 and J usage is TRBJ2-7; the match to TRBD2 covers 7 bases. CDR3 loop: CASSEEAGEDYEQYF. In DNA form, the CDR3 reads TGTGCCAGCAGTGAAGAGGCGGGGGAGGATTACGAGCAGTACTTC.